The T cell receptor (beta chain) under discussion was sequenced for a study of blood T cell repertoires in COVID-19. Study context: Italy, Spain and the United States were the sources of the convalescent and acute COVID-19 samples. T cells, B-cell-depleted T cells, or PBMCs provided the cDNA or gDNA that served as material.

This clone appeared a single time. Original data processing: Amplification from reference gene primers served as the basis for estimated nucleated cell counts. Assay used: immunoSEQ multiplex PCR; TCRdb lists only in-frame clones, some missing. That table furnishes V, J and clone size, whereas the DNA furnished D and trimming. The table has 200,000 to 250,000 clones, about four fifths seen once; the top ten hold over 2.5%. CDR3 length: 11 amino acids. Losses at the gene ends were 0 bases for V and 10 bases for J; bases not matched to a gene: 3. From germline, CDR1 is GTSNPN and CDR2 SVGIG (reference sequence).

The chain combines TRBV30 with TRBJ2-7, with 7 bases fitting TRBD1. This TCR was recovered from a woman aged 30 to 39 who had recovered from COVID-19. Sequenced sample: peripheral blood. CDR3 coding DNA: TGTGCCTGGAGTGTGAACAGGGGACAGTACTTC. It is translated as CAWSVNRGQYF.